This T cell receptor (beta chain) was recovered during a study of OX40 agonist ivuxolimab in advanced cancers. Study overall: Those enrolled were 82.7% male, with a mean age of around 57 years and ages from roughly 23 to 80.

Here immunoSEQ multiplex PCR was the method, and the copy in TCRdb shows in-frame clones only, minus some. Of more than 55,000 clones detected, about 84% appear once; the ten largest clones hold roughly 6.1%. Study observations and caveats: Low normalized T-cell clonal expansion was additionally recorded for some nonresponders. The mean number of expanded clones was higher in CD8+ T cells than in CD4+. Undetermined was the antigen specificity of the expanded peripheral T cells.

About this clone: The target antigen is unknown.

V gave up 5 bases and J gave up 0 bases, with 17 bases separating them. Germline V gives CDR1 SGHVS, CDR2 FQNEAQ. The length of the CDR3 is 18 residues. The sequencing here drew on CD4+ or CD8+ T cells sorted from blood, taken in a trial of the OX40 agonist ivuxolimab. The V call is TRBV7-8, the J call TRBJ1-6; no definite D call. The sequence was collected from an adult with an advanced solid tumor such as melanoma, head and neck, liver or kidney cancer. In DNA form, the CDR3 reads TGTGCCAGCAGCCAGAAACATCGAGGTAGCTCCTATAATTCACCCCTCCACTTT. Translated, it gives CASSQKHRGSSYNSPLHF.